Reported below is one T cell receptor beta chain. The specificity of this receptor is unknown. Per-base quality was not reported, and no clone a single base away is much larger than it. The CDR3 regions of human TCRbeta chains were subjected to immunosequencing. Regarding the original processing steps: Repertoire TCRs were checked for matches against a reference library of SARS-CoV-2-specific TCRs that had been generated using the MIRA antigen-specificity platform. Breadth meant the fraction of unique TCRs that were SARS-CoV-2-associated, whereas depth meant the fraction of total T cells that were SARS-CoV-2-associated. Each spike-specific TCR was assigned to its reactive spike region and to a CD4 or CD8 class using the MIRA data. Log10-transformed breadth and depth values were compared by one-way ANOVA with Sidak's multiple comparisons tests. Held by TCRdb, this immuneACCESS table contains in-frame sequences only and omits some clones. Under half of the omission traces to an unresolved V gene where checked; the cause of the rest is unknown. V and J calls plus clone size are reproduced from that table; the DNA served to infer D and trimming. In all, the sample holds 150,000 to 200,000 clones, and around 93% of those were seen once. The ten largest clones represent approximately 9.6% of the sample.

The data stem from a study of T cell responses to AZD1222 COVID-19 vaccine (dated by TCRdb to 2020 to 2022). Broadly, across the study: AZD1222 recipients with second doses at about 4 weeks or about 12 weeks were pooled, because spike-specific TCR depth and breadth did not differ between schedules. TCR sequencing was performed for roughly 250 trial participants, of whom 200 to 210 were given two doses of AZD1222 and around 25 were given two doses of MenACWY control vaccine. Trial participants were enrolled by age into 18-55, 56-69 and 70-plus year subgroups, with around 150, 28 and 57 TCR-sequenced participants respectively. Here is what the overall study found, with its caveats: After two AZD1222 doses, both the breadth and the depth of spike-specific TCRs were significantly higher than at day 0 and than in MenACWY recipients. Because no day 14 peak-response samples were available, the repertoires could be characterized only after the peak T cell response. Reportedly, almost half of the unique spike-specific TCRs recognized epitopes lying outside the regions that are mutated in the B.1.351 and B.1.1.7 variants. Conclusions about previously exposed vaccinees are limited, since just 5 to 7 AZD1222 recipients were seropositive for SARS-CoV-2 at baseline. Participants were mostly white British, with more females than males. The authors suggested clonal diversity may have been underestimated. The whole spike protein was spanned by vaccine-associated CD4 TCRs, and dominant responses were seen in regions 160-218 and 743-854. In the small 56-69-year group, the increase in depth fell short of significance, most likely because of low power.

Including cysteine and phenylalanine, the CDR3 has 13 amino acids. Only CDR3 DNA remains: 39 bases, in frame from the first base. CDR1 is given as KGHDR and CDR2 as SFDVKD, both from the germline V gene. V is cut by 7 bases and J by 1 base, and the space between the germline ends is 9 bases. Explained via the paper, the time point label denotes: baseline before first vaccination. Samples from vaccinated people were obtained from the UK trials COV001 and COV002, which included a single-blind randomized controlled phase 2/3 trial of AZD1222 (ChAdOx1 nCoV-19) in healthy adults. Trial participant PBMC samples were collected at day 0 and day 28 after the second dose for TCRbeta chain sequencing.

The sample was peripheral blood, taken on day 0 of AZD1222 vaccination. Recombination joined TRBV24-1 with TRBJ1-1, and the D gene may be TRBD1, 5 bases matching. The origin of this receptor is an adult in good health. The sequence in DNA is TGTGCCACCAGGTCGGGGGGGAACACTGAAGCTTTCTTT. Translated, this gives CATRSGGNTEAFF.